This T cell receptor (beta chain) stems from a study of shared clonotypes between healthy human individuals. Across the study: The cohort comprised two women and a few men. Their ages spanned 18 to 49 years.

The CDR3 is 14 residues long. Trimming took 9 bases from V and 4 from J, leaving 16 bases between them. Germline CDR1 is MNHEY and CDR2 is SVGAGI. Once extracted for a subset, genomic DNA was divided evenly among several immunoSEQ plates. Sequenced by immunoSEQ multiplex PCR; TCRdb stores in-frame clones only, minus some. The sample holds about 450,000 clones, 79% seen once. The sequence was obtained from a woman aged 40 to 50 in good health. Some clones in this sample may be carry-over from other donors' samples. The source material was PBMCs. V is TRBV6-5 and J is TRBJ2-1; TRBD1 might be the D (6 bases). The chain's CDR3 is CASMRGIDYNEQFF. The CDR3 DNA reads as TGTGCCAGTATGAGGGGGATTGATTACAATGAGCAGTTCTTC.